This passage covers 10 T cell receptor beta chains from one sample sequenced in a study of blood T cell repertoires in COVID-19. TCRdb's table, derived via immunoSEQ multiplex PCR, lists solely in-frame clones and lacks some. The table includes about 190,000 clones, around 82% detected once. The sequenced material came from PBMCs or T cells enriched from blood (not recorded which). These receptors originate from an older woman with acute COVID-19.

This rearrangement joins TRBV18 to TRBJ2-1; 8 bases align to TRBD2. Germline CDR1 is KGHSH and CDR2 is LQKENI. This CDR3 contains 15 residues. With V trimmed by 6 bases and J by 7 bases, 11 bases remained unmatched. The CDR3 sequence: CASSREDPTENEQFF. CDR3 in DNA: TGTGCCAGCTCGCGGGAGGACCCAACCGAGAATGAGCAGTTCTTC.

The V gene is TRBV7-2, the J gene TRBJ2-5; D is possibly TRBD1 (6 bases). Trimming took off 5 bases at V and 2 bases at J, with 9 bases between the two ends. The CDR3 has 13 residues. The germline CDR1 and CDR2 sequences are SGHTA and FQGNSA. The CDR3 DNA is TGTGCCAGCAGCCGGGACATTCAAGAGACCCAGTACTTC. Translation: CASSRDIQETQYF.

V usage is TRBV29-1 and J usage is TRBJ2-3; a weak D match, TRBD2 (5 bases). Trimming stripped 8 bases from V and 2 bases from J, with 17 bases between. CDR1 and CDR2 (germline): SQVTM, ANQGSEA. CDR3 length equals 14 residues. CDR3 sequence: CSSLIRGFTDTQYF. Here the CDR3 DNA reads TGCAGCTCTCTAATTCGGGGTTTCACAGATACGCAGTATTTT.

The V and J genes are TRBV6-2 or TRBV6-3 and TRBJ1-5; D uncertain. V gave up 3 bases and J gave up 1 base, with 4 bases separating them. CDR3 length equals 13 residues. Looked up from germline, CDR1 is MNHEY and CDR2 is SVGEGT. The CDR3 sequence: CASSYPSNQPQHF. The CDR3 DNA sequence: TGTGCCAGCAGTTATCCGAGCAATCAGCCCCAGCATTTT.

The genes are TRBV19 and TRBJ1-5; D unresolved. The CDR3 runs to 16 residues. The V end was cut by 3 bases, the J end by 0 bases, with 12 bases between. CDR1 LNHDA and CDR2 SQIVND come from the germline V gene (reference sequence). The CDR3 region has the DNA TGTGCCAGTAGTATCGACACGGCTTATAGCAATCAGCCCCAGCATTTT. Encoded protein: CASSIDTAYSNQPQHF.

The J gene is TRBJ2-3, the V gene TRBV10-3; TRBD2 agrees at 9 bases. The germline V gene has CDR1 ENHRY and CDR2 SYGVKD. V lost 3 bases to trimming and J lost 4 bases; unmatched junction nucleotides: 8. This CDR3 region has 16 residues. The CDR3 region has the DNA TGTGCCATCAGTGAAAGGGCGGGGGGGTTGCCAGATACGCAGTATTTT. It yields the protein CAISERAGGLPDTQYF.

The chain is built from TRBV28 and TRBJ1-6; TRBD1 is a possible D gene (6 bases). CDR1 is MDHEN, CDR2 SYDVKM, per germline. V shed 5 bases and J shed 4 bases, with 12 bases lying between them. The CDR3 sequence is 15 residues long. The CDR3 region has the DNA TGTGCCAGCAGTCCGGGGGGCAGTTATAATTCACCCCTCCACTTT. This codes for CASSPGGSYNSPLHF.

The V gene is TRBV5-1, the J gene TRBJ1-5; D possibly corresponds to TRBD1 (6 bases). The CDR3 is made up of 14 amino acids. Germline V gene lookup returns CDR1 SGHRS and CDR2 YFSETQ. V was cut by 8 bases and J by 5 bases, with 17 bases left in between. CDR3 nucleotides: TGCGCCAGTCCTACCCCGGGACAAGATCAGCCCCAGCATTTT. This codes for CASPTPGQDQPQHF.

The chain is built from TRBV10-3 and TRBJ2-1; TRBD2 matches at 10 bases. V lost 5 bases to trimming and J lost 8 bases; unmatched junction nucleotides: 6. In germline, CDR1 is ENHRY, CDR2 SYGVKD. This CDR3 contains 14 residues. The CDR3 is CAISPSGREYEQFF. Written as DNA, the CDR3 is TGTGCCATCAGTCCAAGCGGGAGGGAGTATGAGCAGTTCTTC.

The chain employs TRBV7-9 and TRBJ1-6; D remains ambiguous. V was trimmed by 3 bases and J by 5 bases, leaving 11 bases between them. Germline CDR1 is SEHNR and CDR2 is FQNEAQ (reference sequence). CDR3 size: 15 residues. CDR3 sequence reads: CASSFTAGNNSPLHF. For the CDR3, the DNA is TGTGCCAGCAGCTTTACGGCGGGAAATAATTCACCCCTCCACTTT.